This T cell receptor beta chain derives from a study of cytomegalovirus exposure and HLA in healthy donors (dated by TCRdb to 2016 to 2017). For context, the study as a whole: According to an earlier analysis of a few hundred of the donors, some 170 million T cells yielded 117 million unique TCR beta sequences and about 300 Gb of sequence data. A later genetic analysis took genome-wide SNP genotypes for about 55% of the 666 donors and used that subset as a discovery cohort. A separate validation cohort of some 130 different subjects was used in addition to the 666-subject first cohort. The study aimed to test whether cataloging public T cell receptors could reveal signatures of past pathogen exposure. The number of donors typed differed by locus, with roughly 620-630 for A, B, C, DRB1 and DQB1, over 500 for DQA1, approximately 570 for DPA1, and some 440 for DPB1. Because of strong linkage in the cohort, a handful of DR-DQ haplotypes were treated as single units for association and clustering. Alongside the repertoire data, information on donor age, sex, ethnicity and CMV serostatus was compiled. About 300 gigabases of sequencing data and roughly 81 million unique TCR sequences made up an early release that covered approximately 700 HLA-typed donors. Of the roughly 410 genotyped donors, 80% to 90% were placed in the genetic ancestry cluster associated with self-reported Caucasian donors. To predict cytomegalovirus infection status, the study combined high-throughput TCR immunosequencing, statistical association of individual TCRs with disease status, and machine learning. Every discovery cohort repertoire had been produced on one sequencing platform. A later analysis re-analyzed previously published TCR beta repertoires from about 730 donors and added high-resolution HLA genotyping to study TCR occurrence patterns. The later analysis used no new phenotypic data to find candidate immune exposures, relying instead on TCR beta sequences and their occurrence across donors. Across approximately 400 genotyped donors of the cohort, an average of 235,054 unique TCR beta nucleotide sequences per donor were sequenced, and 15% to 20% of those sequences were non-productive. The study profiled the T cell repertoires of 500 to 800 subjects by immunosequencing and related them to cytomegalovirus serostatus. Both class I and class II loci were covered by HLA typing, at four-digit resolution. In an earlier analysis of around 540 of the donors, high-throughput TCR beta sequencing was used to judge whether each TCR beta V gene segment behaved as functional or pseudogenic.

The investigation overall reported the following: The cohort was sequenced for TCR beta chains only, and without alpha or paired-chain data the features that could be detected were limited. In vitro tests confirmed that a few of the cytomegalovirus-associated TCR beta chains recognize cytomegalovirus antigens. In the study, about 150 TCR beta chains were listed as associated with cytomegalovirus. Because some donors lacked HLA typing at each locus, the association tests relied only on the typed subset. The 87-base-pair reads could not distinguish some IMGT-functional V segments, including TRBV6-2 and TRBV6-3, so those segments were excluded. The authors suggested that the approach could potentially be extended to other disease states and immunological phenotypes. In a later genetic analysis, a missense DCLRE1C variant was associated with V-gene and J-gene trimming of TCR beta chains, and the association was replicated in an independent cohort. In a later analysis, HLA-associated TCR beta chains showed more clonal expansion and lower generation probabilities than non-associated chains that were equally common. At a false discovery rate of 0.05, a later analysis linked some 17,000 TCR beta sequences to specific HLA alleles. A further reported finding was that TCR beta sequences accurately predicted the HLA-A and HLA-B alleles for most subjects in the first cohort. Sequencing depth was assumed to be roughly uniform across donors in the presence/absence analyses, though that assumption may not hold. The sequencing pipeline was judged likely to have produced a cluster of highly shared sequence variants as a technical artifact. Across donors, most TCR sequences were observed very rarely, whereas some public TCRs were present in many individuals. According to a later analysis, TCR association rates differed among HLA loci, with DRB1 alleles showing the most associated TCRs and HLA-C alleles showing the fewest. Correlated functional status among segregating V segments might reflect linkage disequilibrium, but an unknown experimental factor could not be ruled out. For the cohort, immune exposure information was limited to CMV serostatus. A later analysis found that most CMV-associated TCR beta chains appeared HLA-restricted, with HLA associations seemingly driven largely by CMV exposure. In a later analysis, several top co-occurrence clusters were reported to appear linked to parvovirus B19, influenza, CMV and Epstein-Barr virus. Because counts were too low, approximately 18 rarely observed V segments, including chromosome 9 orphons, were excluded from the earlier analysis of 500 to 700 of the donors. In an earlier analysis of over 550 of the donors, most TCR beta V segments were observed in productive rearrangements about 90% or about 30% of the time, broadly matching IMGT annotations. When HLA alleles, especially DR and DQ, strongly co-occurred, TCR associations were difficult to assign to individual alleles. The classifier was reported to diagnose cytomegalovirus status with high specificity and sensitivity in both the original and validation cohorts. According to a later genetic analysis, donors in an Asian-associated ancestry cluster had fewer N-insertions in productive TCRs than the approximately 630-donor mean.

Regarding this clone: Its specific antigen is unknown. Nothing much larger sits one base from this clone, and base qualities are not available.

The cohort comprised 710 or so healthy bone marrow donors. Cohort members were all nominally healthy when sampled, although unrecorded immune exposures were likely present. The donor was CMV seropositive and was included in the group of some 290 seropositive cohort members. Every donor gave a peripheral blood sample, and the peripheral blood mononuclear cells from that sample were used for TCR beta sequencing. Genomic DNA extraction from the blood cell samples was performed with the Qiagen DNeasy Blood Extraction Kit. Libraries were built with the immunoSEQ multiplex PCR assay. For the multiplex PCR, a mixture combining 60 forward primers for TCR Vbeta segments and 13 reverse primers for TCR Jbeta segments was used. The CDR3 region of rearranged TCR beta genes was amplified from genomic DNA with a multiplex PCR assay. The Illumina HiSeq System was used to sequence the amplified TCR beta libraries as 87-base-pair reads. The source study handled its data this way. In a later analysis, roughly 80 million unique TCR beta chains were counted across the approximately 640 repertoires, and around 10 million of these chains were shared by at least two donors. To remove PCR and sequencing errors, raw reads were error-corrected and collapsed into unique sequences using a nearest-neighbor algorithm that merged closely related sequences. CDR3 sequences were aligned to IMGT reference sequences to assign V, D and J gene segments. Each retained sequence needed at least a six-nucleotide match to both a V gene segment and a J gene segment. A rearrangement was called productive if the CDR3 had no stop codons and remained in frame with V and J, and every other rearrangement was called non-productive. CDR3 was defined according to IMGT convention as the region running from the second conserved V-encoded cysteine to the conserved J-encoded phenylalanine. The earlier analysis of about 590 of the donors excluded sequences that lacked an unambiguous match to a single V gene segment. In an earlier analysis of 450 to 750 of the donors, a V segment was called functional when productive rearrangements were above 56.7%, and segregating when the standard deviation between donors exceeded 5%. A statistical classification framework was developed to diagnose cytomegalovirus status using the catalog of TCR beta chain sequences. In a later analysis, TCR nucleotide sequences were compared against IMGT/GENE-DB human TR gene sequences so that V and J genes could be assigned. A later analysis assigned CDR3 sequences and most-parsimonious VDJ recombination scenarios with the TCRdist pipeline. In a later analysis, each TCR beta chain was defined by its CDR3 amino acid sequence together with its V-gene family, and reads lacking a unique V-gene family were excluded. In a later analysis, 550 to 650 highly shared, low-generation-probability nucleotide sequences were removed to address suspected cross-contamination and a sequencing artifact. In a later analysis, a clonal expansion index was calculated for each public chain from normalized within-repertoire ranks of inferred template counts. Generation probabilities in a later analysis came from a VDJ recombination model fitted to out-of-frame rearrangements, and those results were checked against IGoR. Hypergeometric tests were used in a later analysis to score TCR-TCR, TCR-HLA and TCR-CMV co-occurrence, with a repertoire-size bias correction applied to the TCR pairs. A later analysis estimated false discovery rates by permuting HLA or CMV assignments 20 times. In a later analysis, co-occurring TCRs were grouped with DBSCAN, and TCRdist sequence similarity was added when clustering was performed within HLA-allele-positive subsets. For co-occurrence clustering, repertoires with fewer than 30,000 or more than 120,000 public chains were excluded, along with a handful of repertoires with anomalous nucleotide sharing. In TCRdb, the immuneACCESS table is reduced to in-frame sequences with V and J assigned. These tables do not hold every clone; where another copy was compared, an unresolved V gene accounts for under half, and the others remain unexplained. The DNA was the basis for D and trimming; V, J and clone size are from that table. The sample data list more than 100,000 clones, and 82% of these were observed just once. Together, the top ten hold just over 8% of the sample.

The CDR3, cysteine through phenylalanine, is 16 amino acids long. Only CDR3 DNA is held: 48 bases, read in frame from base 1. CDR1 and CDR2 (SGHRS, YFSETQ) derive from the germline V gene. V and J are trimmed by 3 bases and 6 bases, and the gene matches miss 10 bases of the junction. The receptor was isolated from a woman in her 50s in good health and CMV-seropositive. This sequence uses TRBV5-1 and TRBJ2-3; TRBD2 lines up with 10 middle nucleotides. The material sequenced was PBMCs. The DNA sequence follows: TGCGCCAGCAGCTCCACGGTTAGCGGGGGGAAGGATACGCAGTATTTT. Its amino acids are CASSSTVSGGKDTQYF.